One and the same sample provided the 14 T cell receptor beta chains below, sequenced in a study of blood T cell repertoires in COVID-19. Here immunoSEQ multiplex PCR was the method, and the copy in TCRdb shows in-frame clones only, minus some. The table shows a few hundred thousand clones, with roughly 89% occurring only once. Material for sequencing was peripheral blood. These TCRs come from a man aged 25-45 years with acute or convalescent COVID-19.

The chain recombines TRBV7-2 with TRBJ2-5, with 10 bases aligning to TRBD2. Unmatched junction bases numbered 10, after V lost 5 bases and J lost 1 base. Germline-derived CDR1 and CDR2 are SGHTA and FQGNSA. The CDR3 spans 17 residues. The CDR3 DNA follows: TGTGCCAGCAGCACGATAACTAGCGGGACTATCCAAGAGACCCAGTACTTC. It codes for CASSTITSGTIQETQYF.

V and J are TRBV12-3 or TRBV12-4 and TRBJ1-1, with 7 bases that match TRBD1. The CDR3 is made up of 13 amino acids. Trimming removed 5 bases from V and 10 bases from J; junction bases left unmatched: 10. CDR3 residues: CASSVEQGMRAFF. Here the CDR3 DNA reads TGTGCCAGCAGTGTGGAACAGGGGATGAGAGCTTTCTTT.

This clone has a single count. The chain carries TRBV19 and TRBJ2-1; D may be TRBD1 (5 bases). The CDR3 contains 13 residues. CDR1 and CDR2 from the germline V gene are LNHDA and SQIVND (reference sequence). Trimming stripped 4 bases from V and 10 bases from J, with 14 bases between. This CDR3 reads CASSNGAPVEQFF. The CDR3 DNA reads TGTGCCAGTAGTAATGGGGCCCCCGTAGAGCAGTTCTTC.

CDR3 sequence (DNA): TGTGCCAGCACCCGTGGGGGGACCCCGAACACAGATACGCAGTATTTT. The encoded protein is CASTRGGTPNTDTQYF. The chain recombines TRBV19 with TRBJ2-3, with D maybe TRBD2 (6 bases). V lost 9 bases, J lost 2 bases, and 21 bases lay in between. From germline, CDR1 is LNHDA and CDR2 SQIVND (reference sequence). The CDR3 is 16 residues long.

The chain has TRBV14 and TRBJ1-4; 7 bases match TRBD1. This CDR3 is 16 amino acids long. J gave up 2 bases and V 2 bases, and 5 bases lay outside the gene matches. The germline V gene has CDR1 SGHDN and CDR2 FVKESK. CDR3: CASSQRQGRTNEKLFF. The CDR3 bases are TGTGCCAGCAGCCAACGACAGGGAAGGACTAATGAAAAACTGTTTTTT.

The chain links TRBV30 to TRBJ1-2; D is possibly TRBD1 (5 bases). CDR1 is GTSNPN, CDR2 SVGIG, per germline (reference sequence). The CDR3 extends over 14 amino acids. The V end lost 5 bases, the J end lost 4 bases, and 17 bases lay between the germline ends. This chain's CDR3 is CAWLRQSRSYGYTF. CDR3 bases: TGTGCCTGGTTGAGACAGTCAAGGAGCTATGGCTACACCTTC.

Concerning this clone: This CDR3 is also generated by other DNA sequences in the sample. The chain recombines TRBV9 with TRBJ1-6, with 7 bases matching TRBD1. From germline, CDR1 is SGDLS and CDR2 YYNGEE. The V gene end was trimmed by 4 bases and the J gene end by 4 bases; junction bases not matched to a gene: 5. This CDR3 is built from 15 residues. DNA for the CDR3: TGTGCCAGCAGCACTGGGGACAGTTATAATTCACCCCTCCACTTT. Translating gives CASSTGDSYNSPLHF.

This chain links TRBV7-9 with TRBJ2-2, with D hard to call. This CDR3 is 13 amino acids long. Trimming cost V 5 bases and J 1 base, with 5 bases left between them. Germline CDR1 SEHNR, CDR2 FQNEAQ (reference sequence). The CDR3 is CASSTVNTGELFF. The CDR3 DNA follows: TGTGCCAGCAGCACGGTGAACACCGGGGAGCTGTTTTTT.

This chain joins TRBV2 and TRBJ2-7; the D gene is possibly TRBD2 (6 bases). Trimming cost V 6 bases and J 0 bases, with 12 bases left between them. Germline loops: CDR1 SNHLY, CDR2 FYNNEI. CDR3 length: 14 residues. The CDR3: CASSDHGGSYEQYF. In DNA, the CDR3 is TGTGCCAGCAGCGACCACGGGGGCTCCTACGAGCAGTACTTC.

This chain joins TRBV30 and TRBJ2-5; 14 nucleotides match TRBD2. V shed 5 bases and J 5 bases; nucleotides not matched to a gene: 1. The CDR3 loop spans 13 amino acids. The germline V gene has CDR1 GTSNPN and CDR2 SVGIG (reference sequence). This CDR3 is CAWRLAGGETQYF. CDR3 sequence (DNA): TGTGCCTGGCGACTAGCGGGAGGGGAGACCCAGTACTTC.

The chain employs TRBV6-1 and TRBJ2-7; D gene ambiguous. This CDR3 comprises 12 residues. Trimming pared 0 bases from V and 5 bases from J, leaving 5 bases between. The germline gives CDR1 MNHNS, CDR2 SASEGT. The CDR3 DNA reads as TGTGCCAGCAGTGAAGCGTATGACGAGCAGTACTTC. The encoded protein is CASSEAYDEQYF.

The chain recombines TRBV6-6 with TRBJ2-1, with 8 positions matching TRBD2. Per germline, CDR1 MNHNY and CDR2 SVGAGI (reference sequence). The CDR3 has 16 residues. J gave up 8 bases and V 5 bases, and 14 bases lay outside the gene matches. The CDR3 here is CASSRLRSGSKDEQFF. CDR3 in DNA: TGTGCCAGCAGTCGCCTACGAAGCGGGAGTAAAGATGAGCAGTTCTTC.

The chain carries TRBV20-1 and TRBJ1-1; 11 bases are a match to TRBD1. Looked up from germline, CDR1 is DFQATT and CDR2 is SNEGSKA (reference sequence). The CDR3 is 11 amino acids. J gave up 11 bases and V 6 bases, and 5 bases lay outside the gene matches. This CDR3 is CSARTGGSAFF. In DNA form, the CDR3 reads TGCAGTGCGAGGACAGGGGGCTCCGCTTTCTTT.

The chain joins TRBV5-4 to TRBJ1-2, with 7 bases lining up with TRBD1. This CDR3 is built from 14 residues. The trim removed 0 bases at V and 3 bases at J, leaving 2 bases unmatched. Germline V gene lookup returns CDR1 SGHNT and CDR2 YYREEE (reference sequence). CDR3 region: CASSLAQGDYGYTF. In DNA, the CDR3 is TGTGCCAGCAGCTTGGCTCAGGGGGACTATGGCTACACCTTC.